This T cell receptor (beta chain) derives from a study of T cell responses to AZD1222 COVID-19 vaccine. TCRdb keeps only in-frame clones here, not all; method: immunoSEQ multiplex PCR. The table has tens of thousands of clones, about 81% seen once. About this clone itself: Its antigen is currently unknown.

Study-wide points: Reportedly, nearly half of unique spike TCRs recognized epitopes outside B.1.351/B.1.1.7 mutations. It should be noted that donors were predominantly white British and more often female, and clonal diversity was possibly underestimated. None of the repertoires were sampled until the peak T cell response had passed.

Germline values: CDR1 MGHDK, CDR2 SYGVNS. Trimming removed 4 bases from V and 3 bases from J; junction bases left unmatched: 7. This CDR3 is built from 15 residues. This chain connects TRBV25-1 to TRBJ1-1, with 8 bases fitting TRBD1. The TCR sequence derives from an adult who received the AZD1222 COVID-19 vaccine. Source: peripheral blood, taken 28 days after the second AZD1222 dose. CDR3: CASSGRDRSDTEAFF. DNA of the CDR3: TGTGCCAGCAGTGGGAGGGACAGGTCTGACACTGAAGCTTTCTTT.